The next 21 T cell receptor beta chains were all read from a single sample in a study of blood T cell repertoires in COVID-19. Profiled with immunoSEQ multiplex PCR; TCRdb holds only in-frame clones, not every one. The sample holds some 200,000 clones, approximately 80% seen once. Sequenced: peripheral blood. The source is a woman between 45 and 65 years old with active or convalescent COVID-19.

CDR3: CASSPFSGGVNEQFF. The CDR3 DNA sequence: TGTGCCAGCAGCCCTTTTTCCGGCGGGGTCAATGAGCAGTTCTTC. The chain carries TRBV7-9 and TRBJ2-1; possibly TRBD2 for D (6 bases). V lost 5 bases to trimming and J lost 6 bases, with 17 bases between them. Germline loops: CDR1 SEHNR, CDR2 FQNEAQ (reference sequence). CDR3 length: 15 residues.

This sequence joins TRBV18 and TRBJ1-5; a possible D gene is TRBD1 (6 bases). CDR1 and CDR2 from the germline V gene are KGHSH and LQKENI. Trimming stripped 0 bases from V and 3 bases from J, with 9 bases between. The CDR3 is made up of 15 amino acids. CDR3 in DNA: TGTGCCAGCTCACCACCAGGGGGGGACAATCAGCCCCAGCATTTT. It specifies CASSPPGGDNQPQHF.

This chain uses TRBV30 with TRBJ1-2; D might be TRBD1 (5 bases). Germline values: CDR1 GTSNPN, CDR2 SVGIG (reference sequence). V was pared by 1 base and J by 4 bases, with 13 bases between. This CDR3 contains 14 residues. This CDR3 is CAWSEGIDFYGYTF. In DNA form, the CDR3 reads TGTGCCTGGAGTGAGGGGATCGACTTCTATGGCTACACCTTC.

This rearrangement joins TRBV7-9 to TRBJ2-4; no clear D gene. The CDR3 is 15 amino acids. Germline CDR1 reads SEHNR; CDR2 reads FQNEAQ (reference sequence). Trimming took 5 bases from V and 9 from J, leaving 20 bases between them. The CDR3 here is CASSPQNSAWSIQYF. The DNA of the CDR3 is TGTGCCAGCAGCCCGCAGAATTCGGCATGGAGCATTCAGTACTTC.

For the CDR3, the DNA is TGTGCCAGCAGCGTACTCACAGATACGCAGTATTTT. Protein product: CASSVLTDTQYF. This chain connects TRBV9 to TRBJ2-3; D ambiguous. This CDR3 region has 12 residues. V was trimmed by 1 base and J by 2 bases, leaving 2 bases between them. Germline lookup yields CDR1 SGDLS and CDR2 YYNGEE.

V usage is TRBV7-3 and J usage is TRBJ2-2, with 7 bases that match TRBD2. Unmatched junction bases numbered 10, after V lost 5 bases and J lost 1 base. This CDR3 is built from 17 residues. The germline gives CDR1 SGHTA, CDR2 FQGTGA. The CDR3 DNA reads as TGTGCCAGCAGCCAAAGAGCGGGGAGGGGGAACACCGGGGAGCTGTTTTTT. This gives the protein CASSQRAGRGNTGELFF. The variable domain in full, completed from reference TRBV7-3 and TRBJ2-2, reads GAGVSQTPSNKVTEKGKYVELRCDPISGHTALYWYRQSLGQGPEFLIYFQGTGAADDSGLPNDRFFAVRPEGSVSTLKIQRTERGDSAVYLCASSQRAGRGNTGELFFGEGSRLTVL.

The rearrangement links TRBV14 to TRBJ1-1, with unresolved D. Between the trimmed V and J ends, which lost 2 bases and 6 bases, there was a span of 22 bases. CDR1 SGHDN and CDR2 FVKESK come from the germline V gene. The CDR3 runs to 17 residues. Here the CDR3 reads CASSQRVRSGMSAEAFF. CDR3 DNA sequence: TGTGCCAGCAGCCAACGGGTGCGCAGCGGTATGAGCGCTGAAGCTTTCTTT.

On this clone: Other DNA variants within this sample encode the same CDR3. V and J are TRBV29-1 and TRBJ2-2; TRBD1 aligns across 7 bases. This CDR3 comprises 14 residues. V was pared by 7 bases and J by 6 bases, with 11 bases of the junction left unmatched. Per the germline V gene, CDR1 is SQVTM and CDR2 is ANQGSEA. The chain's CDR3 is CSGMPTGSPGELFF. CDR3 nucleotides: TGCAGCGGGATGCCGACAGGGAGTCCCGGGGAGCTGTTTTTT.

J is TRBJ2-3 and V is TRBV6-1; 13 positions agree with TRBD2. This CDR3 contains 16 residues. Germline-derived CDR1 and CDR2 are MNHNS and SASEGT. Unmatched junction bases numbered 9, after V lost 4 bases and J lost 8 bases. CDR3 nucleotides: TGTGCCAGCAGTGGGGGACTAGCGGGGAATACGGGTACGCAGTATTTT. Protein product: CASSGGLAGNTGTQYF.

The chain carries TRBV9 and TRBJ2-5; 12 bases agree with TRBD1. Losses at the gene ends were 0 bases for V and 5 bases for J; bases not matched to a gene: 8. The CDR3 sequence is 17 residues long. Germline CDR1 and CDR2: SGDLS and YYNGEE. CDR3 in amino acids: CASSVAWGQGARETQYF. CDR3 DNA: TGTGCCAGCAGCGTAGCGTGGGGACAGGGGGCGAGGGAGACCCAGTACTTC. Complete variable domain (other parts from reference TRBV9 and TRBJ2-5): DSGVTQTPKHLITATGQRVTLRCSPRSGDLSVYWYQQSLDQGLQFLIQYYNGEERAKGNILERFSAQQFPDLHSELNLSSLELGDSALYFCASSVAWGQGARETQYFGPGTRLLVL.

For the CDR3, the DNA is TGTGCCAGCAGCCCCGACACTGAAGCTTTCTTT. Translating gives CASSPDTEAFF. The chain is built from TRBV11-1 and TRBJ1-1, with D hard to call. V lost 5 bases and J lost 3, with 4 bases in between. The germline V gene encodes CDR1 SGHAT and CDR2 FQDESV (reference sequence). The CDR3 has 11 residues.

The rearrangement joins TRBV7-3 to TRBJ1-1; 7 bases are shared with TRBD1. V gave up 1 base and J gave up 4 bases; unmatched junction bases: 12. CDR1 is SGHTA and CDR2 is FQGTGA in the germline V gene. There are 17 residues in the CDR3. The CDR3 reads CASSLNIRGTRGTEAFF. CDR3 coding DNA: TGTGCCAGCAGCTTAAATATCAGGGGGACTCGTGGCACTGAAGCTTTCTTT.

The rearrangement links TRBV20-1 to TRBJ2-7, with D possibly matching TRBD2 (5 bases). V was shortened by 3 bases and J by 1 base, with 10 bases between the two germline ends. The germline CDR1 and CDR2 sequences are DFQATT and SNEGSKA (reference sequence). The CDR3 consists of 13 residues. The CDR3 sequence: CSASYGVSYEQYF. CDR3 nucleotides: TGCAGTGCTAGTTACGGGGTATCCTACGAGCAGTACTTC.

The V gene is TRBV6-2 or TRBV6-3, the J gene TRBJ2-4; 12 bases line up with TRBD1. The V gene end was trimmed by 2 bases and the J gene end by 1 base; junction bases not matched to a gene: 6. This CDR3 is built from 18 residues. CDR1 and CDR2 (germline): MNHEY, SVGEGT. DNA for the CDR3: TGTGCCAGCAGTTACCCAGAGGGACAGGGGGCGGCCAAAAACATTCAGTACTTC. Amino acid sequence: CASSYPEGQGAAKNIQYF.

The chain carries TRBV7-2 and TRBJ2-7; 15 bases match TRBD2. V lost 5 bases, J lost 3 bases, and 5 bases stayed unmatched. The CDR3 spans 16 residues. CDR1 is SGHTA, CDR2 FQGNSA, per germline. The CDR3 bases are TGTGCCAGCAGCCCAGGGACTAGCGGGGGGTTCTACGAGCAGTACTTC. It yields the protein CASSPGTSGGFYEQYF. Full variable domain (remainder filled in from reference TRBV7-2 and TRBJ2-7): GAGVSQSPSNKVTEKGKDVELRCDPISGHTALYWYRQSLGQGLEFLIYFQGNSAPDKSGLPSDRFSAERTGGSVSTLTIQRTQQEDSAVYLCASSPGTSGGFYEQYFGPGTRLTVT.

The V call is TRBV7-8, the J call TRBJ2-1; TRBD2 agrees at 10 bases. Germline V gene lookup returns CDR1 SGHVS and CDR2 FQNEAQ. J was trimmed by 5 bases and V by 4 bases; bases with no gene match: 11. This CDR3 spans 17 amino acids. CDR3 residues: CASSSRPATSGDNEQFF. In nucleotides, the CDR3 is TGTGCCAGCAGCTCGAGACCCGCTACTAGCGGGGACAATGAGCAGTTCTTC. The whole variable domain, remainder taken from reference TRBV7-8 and TRBJ2-1, is GAGVSQSPRYKVAKRGQDVALRCDPISGHVSLFWYQQALGQGPEFLTYFQNEAQLDKSGLPSDRFFAERPEGSVSTLKIQRTQQEDSAVYLCASSSRPATSGDNEQFFGPGTRLTVL.

The genes are TRBV19 and TRBJ2-2; 7 positions match TRBD1. CDR3 length: 15 residues. Germline CDR1 reads LNHDA; CDR2 reads SQIVND (reference sequence). The trim removed 5 bases at V and 7 bases at J, leaving 10 bases unmatched. The CDR3 loop is CASSPIEGAGGELFF. The CDR3 DNA reads TGTGCCAGTAGTCCTATAGAGGGGGCGGGCGGGGAGCTGTTTTTT. Filled out from reference TRBV19 and TRBJ2-2, the complete variable domain reads DGGITQSPKYLFRKEGQNVTLSCEQNLNHDAMYWYRQDPGQGLRLIYYSQIVNDFQKGDIAEGYSVSREKKESFPLTVTSAQKNPTAFYLCASSPIEGAGGELFFGEGSRLTVL.

With respect to this clone: Other nucleotide sequences from this sample produce the same CDR3. The rearrangement joins TRBV30 to TRBJ1-4; no firm D call. Germline CDR1 and CDR2: GTSNPN and SVGIG (reference sequence). The V and J ends lost 0 bases and 8 bases respectively, with 4 bases between them. The CDR3 runs to 11 residues. CDR3 amino acids: CAWSVSEKLFF. The CDR3 DNA sequence: TGTGCCTGGAGTGTAAGCGAAAAACTGTTTTTT.

This chain links TRBV18 with TRBJ1-2; a possible D gene is TRBD1 (5 bases). Deletions cut 2 bases from V and 5 bases from J, with 9 bases between. In germline, CDR1 is KGHSH, CDR2 LQKENI. The CDR3 has 13 amino acids. CDR3 sequence: CASSPTGGYGYTF. CDR3 coding DNA: TGTGCCAGCTCACCAACCGGGGGTTATGGCTACACCTTC.

The chain has TRBV7-2 and TRBJ2-1; D call uncertain. This CDR3 contains 11 residues. The germline V gene has CDR1 SGHTA and CDR2 FQGNSA. The germline V and J ends were trimmed by 3 bases and 8 bases, with 5 bases remaining between them. The CDR3 protein is CASSFRDEQFF. In DNA form, the CDR3 reads TGTGCCAGCAGCTTCCGAGATGAGCAGTTCTTC.

This clone was counted once. The chain couples TRBV4-3 to TRBJ1-6; perhaps TRBD1 as D (6 bases). The CDR3 is 15 amino acids. V was trimmed by 2 bases and J by 10 bases, leaving 15 bases between them. CDR1 is LGHNA and CDR2 is YSLEER in the germline V gene. The CDR3 is CASSQKQGEGSPLHF. CDR3 DNA: TGCGCCAGCAGCCAAAAACAGGGAGAGGGATCACCCCTCCACTTT.